This T cell receptor beta chain was recovered during a study of early T cells in non-severe SARS-CoV-2 infection. As for the study in general: The input, bulk RNA from unsorted whole blood, was sequenced, and chains were unpaired.

Germline V gives CDR1 SNHLY, CDR2 FYNNEI. Trimming removed 4 bases from V and 7 bases from J; junction bases left unmatched: 7. There are 13 residues in the CDR3. One entry per CDR3 protein results from TCRdb running MiXCR on the 5' RACE reads. Of about 30,000 distinct CDR3 sequences listed, roughly 5.7% are singletons. Specimen: whole blood. The chain carries TRBV2 and TRBJ2-7; 7 nucleotides match TRBD1. This sequence was found in an adult who was a healthcare worker with PCR-confirmed SARS-CoV-2 infection or an uninfected control (not recorded which). CDR3: CASSADRVGEQYF. Written as DNA, the CDR3 is TGTGCCAGCAGTGCCGACAGGGTCGGGGAGCAGTACTTC.